This T cell receptor (beta chain) came from a study of blood T cells in healthy people across ages (dated by TCRdb to 2015 to 2017). As for the study more broadly: In model experiments, template switching captured roughly one uniquely barcoded TCR beta cDNA molecule for every two T cells. Using deep sequencing normalized with unique cDNA molecular identifiers, the study measured how TCR beta repertoire diversity changes with age. Four age groups were formed from the donors: young (average roughly 15 years), middle-aged (around 37), aged (about 62) and long-lived (less than 85). To avoid experimental bias, donors of different ages were distributed randomly across sequencing lanes. Two additional independent replicas of 1 million unique cDNA reads from the same blood draw were analyzed for two donors (one aged 18 to 29 and one aged 80 or older).

Study-wide findings and limitations: Observed TCR beta diversity per million T cells fell roughly linearly with age, and a significant reduction was already apparent by age approximately 41. There was a strong correlation between observed TCR beta diversity and the percentage of naive T cells measured by flow cytometry. Estimates of total diversity from one million sequenced T cells were regarded as lower bounds and underestimates. The CMV infection status of donors was not known, potentially confounding age-related changes in expanded clonotypes. Compared with the aged group, the long-lived group had more naive CD4+ T cells, fewer expanded clones and increased TCR diversity, suggesting age selection. Since profiling was done on bulk unsorted PBMCs, naive and antigen-experienced compartments could not be conclusively compared.

CDR1 and CDR2 were assigned from the germline V gene as LGHNA and YSLEER. V and J lose 6 bases and 0 bases, and a span of 11 bases separates them. There are 14 amino acids in the CDR3, from cysteine to phenylalanine inclusive. The only DNA kept is the CDR3, 42 bases in frame from the first base. Library preparation used 5' RACE. TCRdb shows the sequencer as Illumina HiSeq 2500. A second 7 to 11 cycle PCR used a sample-barcoded 5' primer and a J-beta primer mix. A unique molecular identifier was introduced onto each TCR beta cDNA molecule by a template-switch 5' adaptor carrying 12 random nucleotides. At least 2.5 million CDR3-containing paired-end reads were obtained from each sample. All of the RNA was converted into first-strand cDNA using the Mint cDNA synthesis kit, with a TRBC-specific oligonucleotide serving as the primer. Following uracil-DNA glycosylase treatment, all cDNA underwent a first 18-cycle PCR with the universal primers M1SS and BC2_uni_R. Turning to the authors' computational methods: Normalization of each sample was performed by random selection of 1 million high-quality reads, each carrying a distinct molecular identifier. Reads sharing molecular identifiers were discarded rather than binned into consensus sequences. MiTCR, run with a Q25 quality threshold and the strictest error-elimination algorithm, handled CDR3 identification, clonotype clustering and error correction. Lower-bound total TCR beta diversity was estimated with a nonparametric unseen species model using Euler transformation. Clones were called with MiXCR by TCRdb after fastp trimmed the public reads at Q25, and only in-frame beta chains were retained. Every entry covers one CDR3 protein and lists the most common genes and DNA from its rows. These V and J calls rely on TCRdb rather than the paper's analysis. This sample comprises under 1,000,000 distinct CDR3 sequences, about 34% of them detected only once. The ten largest make up 10% to 15% of the sample.

Donors were a few dozen systemically healthy Caucasian individuals from Russia aged roughly 6 to 100 years. Each donor gave around 9.5 milliliters of peripheral blood, collected into EDTA-treated Vacutainer tubes. PBMCs were isolated by Ficoll-Paque density-gradient centrifugation, with at least 6.5 million obtained per sample. Total RNA, at least 6 micrograms per sample, was extracted from PBMCs with Trizol reagent. Naive CD45RAhigh/CD27high T cell percentages were measured by flow cytometry on a PBMC aliquot from every donor. Only a few counts were recorded for this clonotype. The antigen it binds to is not known. No base qualities exist here, and no much larger clone lies one base off it.

This receptor was taken from a man younger than 35 in good health. The specimen sequenced was blood. The chain joins TRBV4-3 to TRBJ1-1; TRBD1 is a possible D gene, resting on 6 matching bases. The DNA sequence reads TGCGCCAGCAGAGCAGGGGACCTGAACACTGAAGCTTTCTTT. This gives the protein CASRAGDLNTEAFF.